This entry lists 16 T cell receptor beta chains sequenced from one sample in a study of human T cells and chemical hapten exposure. Sample time point: patch test 3, about 24 weeks after DPC sensitization. Treatment defined: therapeutic diphenylcyclopropenone sensitization with weekly scalp DPC. MiXCR, applied by TCRdb to the RACE reads, yields one record per CDR3 protein. The table records about 90,000 distinct CDR3 sequences, approximately 10% of them present only once. This specimen consisted of whole blood, obtained in connection with sensitization to the hapten diphenylcyclopropenone (DPC). All receptors derive from a woman aged 25 to 39 with alopecia areata. Some clones in this sample may be carry-over from other donors' samples.

This clonotype was detected many times. The V and J genes are TRBV7-2 and TRBJ1-4; the D is unclear. The CDR3 is 14 amino acids. Per the germline V gene, CDR1 is SGHTA and CDR2 is FQGNSA. The V gene lost 5 bases and the J gene lost 0 bases, with 7 bases spanning the gap. CDR3 in amino acids: CASSPPPTNEKLFF. CDR3 DNA: TGTGCCAGCAGCCCCCCCCCAACTAATGAAAAACTGTTTTTT. The full variable domain, with the rest looked up from reference TRBV7-2 and TRBJ1-4, is GAGVSQSPSNKVTEKGKDVELRCDPISGHTALYWYRQSLGQGLEFLIYFQGNSAPDKSGLPSDRFSAERTGGSVSTLTIQRTQQEDSAVYLCASSPPPTNEKLFFGSGTQLSVL.

The chain employs TRBV7-2 and TRBJ1-3; possibly TRBD1 for D (5 bases). With 7 bases removed from V and 3 bases from J, the gap between germline ends came to 7 bases. Germline loops: CDR1 SGHTA, CDR2 FQGNSA. The CDR3 runs 12 residues. This CDR3 reads CASTGGGNTIYF. The CDR3 nucleotides are TGTGCCAGCACCGGGGGTGGAAACACCATATATTTT.

This clonotype was seen at least ten times. The chain joins TRBV15 to TRBJ2-3, with 8 positions matching TRBD2. The CDR3 length is 14 residues. The V and J ends lost 1 base and 6 bases, in that order; junction bases with no gene match: 3. The germline V gene encodes CDR1 LNHNV and CDR2 YYDKDF (reference sequence). The CDR3 sequence: CATSRVGGADTQYF. CDR3 nucleotides: TGTGCCACCAGCAGAGTCGGGGGGGCTGATACGCAGTATTTT.

This clonotype was observed many times. The rearrangement links TRBV28 to TRBJ1-2; D possibly corresponds to TRBD1 (5 bases). Germline V lookup: CDR1 MDHEN, CDR2 SYDVKM. Trimming left V 3 bases short and J 3 bases short, with 11 bases between. This CDR3 region has 14 residues. The CDR3 DNA reads TGTGCCAGCAGTTTCGCAGGGAATGACTATGGCTACACCTTC. The encoded protein is CASSFAGNDYGYTF.

The chain recombines TRBV5-4 with TRBJ1-1; possible D gene TRBD1, 6 bases. The V end was cut by 4 bases, the J end by 1 base, with 11 bases between. The germline V gene has CDR1 SGHNT and CDR2 YYREEE (reference sequence). The CDR3 spans 14 residues. The CDR3 DNA is TGTGCCAGCAGCGCCGGACAGACGAACACTGAAGCTTTCTTT. It yields the protein CASSAGQTNTEAFF.

A single count supports this clonotype. This chain connects TRBV20-1 to TRBJ2-4; TRBD2 agrees at 9 bases. The CDR3 has 15 residues. CDR1 and CDR2 (germline): DFQATT, SNEGSKA (reference sequence). V shed 5 bases, J shed 7 bases, and the junction held 12 bases outside the gene matches. CDR3 region: CSAPIAGVGLNIQYF. The CDR3 DNA follows: TGCAGTGCTCCAATAGCGGGAGTCGGTCTGAACATTCAGTACTTC.

J is TRBJ2-6 and V is TRBV9, with D possibly being TRBD2 (5 bases). This CDR3 has 16 residues. V was trimmed by 5 bases and J by 0 bases, leaving 12 bases between them. Per germline, CDR1 SGDLS and CDR2 YYNGEE. The DNA of the CDR3 is TGTGCCAGCAGTCTAGCCCGAAGCTCTGGGGCCAACGTCCTGACTTTC. It specifies CASSLARSSGANVLTF.

The V gene is TRBV5-1, the J gene TRBJ1-6, with D perhaps TRBD1 (5 bases). Germline V lookup: CDR1 SGHRS, CDR2 YFSETQ. The V gene lost 1 base and the J gene lost 7 bases, with 12 bases spanning the gap. The CDR3 consists of 15 residues. Here the CDR3 reads CASSLRQSSNSPLHF. CDR3 coding DNA: TGCGCCAGCAGCTTGAGACAGTCCTCGAATTCACCCCTCCACTTT.

This clonotype was recorded many times. The chain is built from TRBV6-5 and TRBJ1-3; possibly TRBD1 for D (5 bases). Germline-derived CDR1 and CDR2 are MNHEY and SVGAGI. CDR3 length: 15 residues. Trimming shortened V by 2 bases and J by 2 bases, and 10 bases separated the two germline ends. DNA of the CDR3: TGTGCCAGCAGTTACACGACACAGGCTGGAAACACCATATATTTT. Protein product: CASSYTTQAGNTIYF.

There are many counts of this clonotype. The chain uses TRBV5-1 and TRBJ1-2; D is unclear. The CDR3 sequence is 15 residues long. Germline V gene data show CDR1 as SGHRS and CDR2 as YFSETQ. With 1 base removed from V and 8 bases from J, the gap between germline ends came to 18 bases. CDR3 sequence: CASSLSPPAEGGYTF. CDR3 nucleotide sequence: TGCGCCAGCAGCTTGAGCCCCCCTGCGGAGGGAGGCTACACCTTC.

V gene TRBV21-1 combines with J gene TRBJ1-1; TRBD1 is the table's D call and was not checked against the DNA. TRBV21-1 is annotated as a pseudogene. CDR3 length equals 17 residues. CDR3 protein: CASSKGGPGQMNTEAFF. The CDR3 DNA follows: TGTGCCAGCAGCAAAGGGGGGCCGGGACAAATGAACACTGAAGCTTTCTTT.

A note on this clonotype: A much more abundant neighbour one base away suggests this may be a read error. The chain couples TRBV3-1 to TRBJ1-1; D uncertain. The V end was cut by 0 bases, the J end by 6 bases, with 14 bases between. Germline values: CDR1 LGHDT, CDR2 YNNKEL (reference sequence). The CDR3 is 15 residues long. The CDR3 loop reads CASSQDPAADSEAFF. The CDR3 coding sequence is TGTGCCAGCAGCCAAGACCCTGCGGCCGACTCTGAAGCTTTCTTT.

In this sample, this clonotype turned up many times. The chain links TRBV29-1 to TRBJ2-6; the match to TRBD2 covers 9 bases. The junction had 3 bases not matched to a gene; V was cut back by 2 bases and J by 4 bases. This CDR3 has 15 residues. Germline lookup yields CDR1 SQVTM and CDR2 ANQGSEA. The CDR3 is CSVELAGNGANVLTF. CDR3 sequence (DNA): TGCAGCGTTGAACTAGCGGGAAACGGGGCCAACGTCCTGACTTTC. Drawing the rest from reference TRBV29-1 and TRBJ2-6, the complete variable domain is SAVISQKPSRDICQRGTSLTIQCQVDSQVTMMFWYRQQPGQSLTLIATANQGSEATYESGFVIDKFPISRPNLTFSTLTVSNMSPEDSSIYLCSVELAGNGANVLTFGAGSRLTVL.

This clonotype was seen a few times. This sequence joins TRBV11-2 and TRBJ1-1; 10 bases are a match to TRBD1. This CDR3 comprises 14 residues. The germline gives CDR1 SGHAT, CDR2 FQNNGV. V shed 1 base and J 7 bases; nucleotides not matched to a gene: 3. DNA for the CDR3: TGTGCCAGCAGCTTAGCCGGGACAGGGGTTGAAGCTTTCTTT. Translation gives CASSLAGTGVEAFF.

The table lists this clonotype with many counts. The rearrangement links TRBV18 to TRBJ2-7, with TRBD1 as a possible D gene (6 bases). CDR3 length: 14 amino acids. Trimming took off 6 bases at V and 1 base at J, with 13 bases between the two ends. CDR1 KGHSH and CDR2 LQKENI come from the germline V gene. Here the CDR3 reads CASSPITGSYEQYF. CDR3 bases: TGTGCCAGCTCGCCCATTACAGGGTCCTACGAGCAGTACTTC.

The V gene is TRBV3-1, the J gene TRBJ2-5; D call uncertain. Trimming took off 0 bases at V and 6 bases at J, with 5 bases between the two ends. Germline V gene sequence: CDR1 LGHDT, CDR2 YNNKEL (reference sequence). CDR3 size: 12 residues. DNA of the CDR3: TGTGCCAGCAGCCAAGATCAGCAGACCCAGTACTTC. Translating it yields CASSQDQQTQYF.